This T cell receptor beta chain was recovered during a study of CD8+CD57+ T cells in acquired aplastic anemia. General study findings and limits: Comparison of patients with controls identified roughly 27 shared CD8+ CDR3 sequences. CD8+ Simpson's diversity in patients was not significantly different from that in controls.

The template used for profiling TCR beta VDJ and CDR3 was genomic DNA. TCRdb called the reads again in MiXCR, with one record for every CDR3 protein. This sample has under 350,000 distinct CDR3 sequences, with approximately 58% found just once. J lost 4 bases, V lost 4 bases, and 7 bases had no gene match. Looked up from germline, CDR1 is SGHRS and CDR2 is YFSETQ. The CDR3 is 16 amino acids. Patients picked for sequencing had shown CD8+CD57+ cell expansion detected by flow cytometry. As concerns this clonotype: Its target is not known.

The origin of this receptor is a human donor with aplastic anemia. The chain joins TRBV5-1 to TRBJ2-3; 12 bases fit TRBD1. Sequencing input: sorted CD4+, CD8+, or CD8+CD57+ T cells (not recorded which) from PBMCs. The CDR3, as DNA: TGCGCCAGCAGCCCGGGACAGGGGGCTGGGGCAGATACGCAGTATTTT. Translated, it gives CASSPGQGAGADTQYF. The whole variable domain, filled in from reference TRBV5-1 and TRBJ2-3, reads KAGVTQTPRYLIKTRGQQVTLSCSPISGHRSVSWYQQTPGQGLQFLFEYFSETQRNKGNFPGRFSGRQFSNSRSEMNVSTLELGDSALYLCASSPGQGAGADTQYFGPGTRLTVL.